The rows below give T cell receptor beta chains drawn from one sample of a study of cytomegalovirus exposure and HLA in healthy donors. The assay was immunoSEQ multiplex PCR, and TCRdb's table has in-frame clones only and misses some. Here the sample spans 200,000 to 250,000 clones, 80% to 95% being singletons. Material for sequencing was PBMCs. Receptors originate from a woman younger than 35 in good health and CMV-seronegative. CDR3s include the opening cysteine and the closing phenylalanine or tryptophan. A D gene is named only where the DNA matches it firmly. The size of a clone is reported for some rows only, either as once, few or many, or as a class for expanded clones.

d_call clone_size j_call v_call cdr3_nt cdr3_aa
TRBD1 . TRBJ2-5 TRBV30 TGTGCCTGGAGTATTACAGGGGGCCTACAAGAGACCCAGTACTTC CAWSITGGLQETQYF
TRBD2 once TRBJ2-7 TRBV2 TGTGCCAGCCAAGGGGCTAGCGGGAAGAAGCCCTACGAGCAGTACTTC CASQGASGKKPYEQYF
. . TRBJ1-3 TRBV5-1 TGCGCCAGCAGCAGTCTACCACAGTACTTATCTGGAAACACCATATATTTT CASSSLPQYLSGNTIYF
. . TRBJ2-7 TRBV5-1 TGCGCCACCAGGTCCTCGGACATAGACTACGAGCAGTACTTC CATRSSDIDYEQYF
TRBD2 . TRBJ2-1 TRBV6-5 TGTGCCAGCAGTTTTGCCGGACTAGCGGGTTACAATGAGCAGTTCTTC CASSFAGLAGYNEQFF
. few TRBJ2-7 TRBV7-9 TGTGCCAGCAGCTTCGGGCAGGGAAAGGTCTACGAGCAGTACTTC CASSFGQGKVYEQYF
TRBD1 . TRBJ1-4 TRBV18 TGTGCCAGCTCCTCGACTGGACAGGGTGGTGAAAAACTGTTTTTT CASSSTGQGGEKLFF
. . TRBJ1-6 TRBV2 TGTGCCAGCAATCAGGAGGAGGATTCACCCCTCCACTTT CASNQEEDSPLHF
. few TRBJ2-7 TRBV15 TGTGCCACCAGCGGAGGACGGAGAACCTACGAGCAGTACTTC CATSGGRRTYEQYF
. few TRBJ2-1 TRBV5-1 TGCGCCAGCACCCTTGAGGCGTATAATGAGCAGTTCTTC CASTLEAYNEQFF
TRBD1 . TRBJ1-1 TRBV7-3 TGTGCCAGCAGCGCCCGGGACAGTTTCACTGAAGCTTTCTTT CASSARDSFTEAFF
. . TRBJ1-2 TRBV9 TGTGCCAGCACTTTTTCTCAGAAATATGGCTACACCTTC CASTFSQKYGYTF
TRBD1 . TRBJ2-2 TRBV15 TGTGCCACCAGCAGAGTCGACGGGACAGGGACCACCGGGGAGCTGTTTTTT CATSRVDGTGTTGELFF
. . TRBJ2-7 TRBV5-8 TGTGCCAGCAGCCCGGGGGTAGGGGATGACGAGCAGTACTTC CASSPGVGDDEQYF
TRBD2 . TRBJ2-3 TRBV6-1 TGTGCCAGCAGTGAAGCATCCCTAGCGGAGTTCACAGATACGCAGTATTTT CASSEASLAEFTDTQYF
TRBD2 . TRBJ2-2 TRBV19 TGTGCCAGTAGAACCGAGGGACTAGCGGGAGGGAACACCGGGGAGCTGTTTTTT CASRTEGLAGGNTGELFF
. once TRBJ1-3 TRBV30 TGTGCCTGGAGCGCAGGGTCTGGAAACACCATATATTTT CAWSAGSGNTIYF
. few TRBJ2-7 TRBV5-1 TGCGCCAGCAGCTTTTCCTCGAGGAGCTCCTACGAGCAGTACTTC CASSFSSRSSYEQYF
TRBD2 . TRBJ2-7 TRBV7-2 TGTGCCAGCCCTTGCCGGGAGGGACCCTACGAGCAGTACTTC CASPCREGPYEQYF
TRBD2 . TRBJ2-7 TRBV5-4 TGTGCCAGCAGCCCACAAGCGGGAGGGCCCACCTACGAGCAGTACTTC CASSPQAGGPTYEQYF
TRBD2 . TRBJ2-7 TRBV5-1 TGCGCCAGCAGCTTGGAGGCTAGCGGGAGGGCCTACGAGCAGTACTTC CASSLEASGRAYEQYF
TRBD1 . TRBJ1-3 TRBV6-5 TGTGCCAGCAAACAGGGGATAGCTGGAAACACCATATATTTT CASKQGIAGNTIYF
TRBD2 . TRBJ2-7 TRBV28 TGTGCCAGCAGTTTAATTTCCGGCGGGAGGTCCAACGAGCAGTACTTC CASSLISGGRSNEQYF
TRBD1 . TRBJ2-5 TRBV7-9 TGTGCCAGCAGCCGACGGTCCGGACAGGGTGCAGAGACCCAGTACTTC CASSRRSGQGAETQYF
. few TRBJ2-3 TRBV11-2 TGTGCCAGCAGCTCCGGGGTAGCGAGTAGCACAGATACGCAGTATTTT CASSSGVASSTDTQYF
TRBD1 . TRBJ2-7 TRBV28 TGTGCCAGTTGGGGGGGACAGGGAGGGGAGCAGTACTTC CASWGGQGGEQYF
TRBD1 . TRBJ1-2 TRBV27 TGTGCCAGCAGAACGCCCGGGACAGGGGTCTATGGCTACACCTTC CASRTPGTGVYGYTF
. . TRBJ1-1 TRBV7-9 TGTGCCAGCAGCTCCCTGACAGGAGCTTTCTTT CASSSLTGAFF
TRBD1 . TRBJ1-5 TRBV2 TGTGCCAGCAGTCAGGACAGGGGCTATCAGCCCCAGCATTTT CASSQDRGYQPQHF
. . TRBJ2-5 TRBV7-7 TGTGCCAGCAGCTTAGTTGGGGGCGGGAGTGAGACCCAGTACTTC CASSLVGGGSETQYF
. . TRBJ2-5 TRBV25-1 TGTGCCAGCCTCTCCGGGGGGCGAGAGACCCAGTACTTC CASLSGGRETQYF
TRBD2 . TRBJ2-3 TRBV30 TGTGCCTGGAGTTTACTAGCGGGAGATGTAGATACGCAGTATTTT CAWSLLAGDVDTQYF
. . TRBJ2-3 TRBV18 TGTGCCAGCTCACCTCTTAGCGGTTCTAGCACAGATACGCAGTATTTT CASSPLSGSSTDTQYF
. . TRBJ1-3 TRBV5-1 TGCGCCAGCAGCCCCGACGGGGTTTTAGCGCGATCAAACACCATATATTTT CASSPDGVLARSNTIYF
. once TRBJ1-5 TRBV9 TGTGCCAGCAGCCCGCGATCGACAGGCAATCAGCCCCAGCATTTT CASSPRSTGNQPQHF
TRBD1 . TRBJ1-4 TRBV5-4 TGTGCCAGCAGCTCTACCTCGGGGACAGCCCCAACTAATGAAAAACTGTTTTTT CASSSTSGTAPTNEKLFF
TRBD2 . TRBJ2-1 TRBV7-6 TGTGCCAGCAGCTTTGAGCGGGAGGGCTACAATGAGCAGTTCTTC CASSFEREGYNEQFF
. . TRBJ1-6 TRBV7-3 TGTGCCAGCAGCCCTGGACATAATAATTCACCCCTCCACTTT CASSPGHNNSPLHF
. . TRBJ1-6 TRBV30 TGTGCCTGGAGTCGAGGGGGAGATAATTCACCCCTCCACTTT CAWSRGGDNSPLHF
. many TRBJ1-5 TRBV6-1 TGTGCCAGCAGTGTCCAGGGGAATCAGCCCCAGCATTTT CASSVQGNQPQHF
. . TRBJ2-7 TRBV18 TGTGCCAGCAGTGGGGCTTTTAGCTCCTACGAGCAGTACTTC CASSGAFSSYEQYF
. . TRBJ2-3 TRBV28 TGTGCCAGCCCCCCCGCGGGGCAGAGCACAGATACGCAGTATTTT CASPPAGQSTDTQYF
TRBD1 . TRBJ1-1 TRBV5-6 TGTGCCAGCAGCTTGCTGGACAGGGATAACACTGAAGCTTTCTTT CASSLLDRDNTEAFF
. . TRBJ1-4 TRBV5-6 TGTGCCAGCAGCTTCTGGGGACTGTCAACTAATGAAAAACTGTTTTTT CASSFWGLSTNEKLFF
. . TRBJ2-7 TRBV7-9 TGTGCCAGCAGCTTAGGCCCTAATACGAGACTAGAAGTATACGAGCAGTACTTC CASSLGPNTRLEVYEQYF
TRBD2 . TRBJ2-1 TRBV7-6 TGTGCCAGCAGCTTAGGTACCCTAGCGGGAGCCCACAATGAGCAGTTCTTC CASSLGTLAGAHNEQFF
TRBD2 . TRBJ2-5 TRBV12-5 TGTGCTAGTGGTAAAAAGACTAGCGAAGAGACCCAGTACTTC CASGKKTSEETQYF
. . TRBJ1-1 TRBV7-6 TGTGCCAGCAGCCTTGCAGGCATGAACACTGAAGCTTTCTTT CASSLAGMNTEAFF
. . TRBJ2-1 TRBV29-1 TGCAGCGTTGAGCTCCCAAAAAAAACATACAATGAGCAGTTCTTC CSVELPKKTYNEQFF
. . TRBJ2-6 TRBV11-3 TGTGCCAGCAGCCATACGTCGGGTGGTGGGGCCAACGTCCTGACTTTC CASSHTSGGGANVLTF
TRBD2 . TRBJ2-3 TRBV10-3 TGTGCCATCAGATTCGGACTAGCGGGTGGCACAGATACGCAGTATTTT CAIRFGLAGGTDTQYF
. . TRBJ2-2 TRBV6-6 TGTGCCAGCAGTTACCTATTCACCGGGGAGCTGTTTTTT CASSYLFTGELFF
. . TRBJ2-7 TRBV28 TGTGCCAGCAGTTTACTCCGAGGAGGAGACGCACCCCCCTACGAGCAGTACTTC CASSLLRGGDAPPYEQYF
. . TRBJ2-7 TRBV29-1 TGCAGCGTTGTAGGGGGACTAGAGCAGTACTTC CSVVGGLEQYF
TRBD2 . TRBJ2-1 TRBV30 TGTGCCTGGGGTACCGGGACTAGCGGTCACAATGAGCAGTTCTTC CAWGTGTSGHNEQFF
TRBD2 . TRBJ2-5 TRBV28 TGTGCCAGCAGTCTCCTAGCGGGAGGGTCGGTGGGGGAGACCCAGTACTTC CASSLLAGGSVGETQYF